The source of this T cell receptor (beta chain) is a study of OX40 agonist ivuxolimab in advanced cancers. Some background on the complete study: Ivuxolimab was an agonistic, fully human IgG2 monoclonal antibody directed against OX40 (CD134), a costimulatory receptor. Of the approximately 53 patients in dose escalation, about 20 had hepatocellular carcinoma, some 15 had melanoma, 9 had renal cell carcinoma and 9 had head and neck cancer. Partial responses occurred in three dose-escalation patients: two with cutaneous melanoma and one with hepatocellular carcinoma. Patients were allowed to have had prior anti-PD-1, anti-PD-L1 or anti-CTLA-4 therapy, and around two fifths of the dose-escalation patients had been treated with checkpoint inhibitors. Peripheral TCRbeta sequencing aimed to test whether ivuxolimab altered TCR sequence diversity and caused clonal T-cell expansion. Intravenous ivuxolimab was administered to patients every 2 weeks at six dose levels: 0.01, 0.1, 0.3, 1.5, 3 and 10 mg/kg. The dose-escalation cohort was 82.7% male with a mean age of about 65 years, ranging from roughly 20 to 80. The paper covers the monotherapy dose-escalation part of the phase I ivuxolimab trial, which included N of about 56 patients. Overall study results and their limits: Antigen specificity was not determined for the clonally expanded peripheral T cells. Low levels of normalized T-cell clonal expansion were also seen in some nonresponding patients. After ivuxolimab, CD8+ T cells had more expanded clones than CD4+ T cells on average. Clonal expansion of both CD4+ and CD8+ blood T cells was observed from baseline to week 6 at doses 0.1 to 3.0 mg/kg. In partial responders in the 0.1-3.0 mg/kg groups, normalized peripheral clonal expansion was found to be among the lowest, especially among CD8+ T cells.

For this clone: Its antigen specificity is not known. Per-base qualities were not stored, and no clone one base away is much larger.

CDR3 length: 14 amino acids, cysteine to phenylalanine. The read is trimmed to its CDR3 DNA, 42 bases read in frame from base 1. At the junction V is shortened by 0 bases and J by 7 bases, with 10 bases in between. Taken from the germline V gene, the CDR1 and CDR2 loops are SGHTA and FQGTGA. Genomic DNA was isolated from the sorted cells so that the TCRbeta CDR3 region could be sequenced. The immunoSEQ Assay was used to sequence the TCRbeta CDR3 regions. TCRdb limited this immuneACCESS table to in-frame rearrangements with V and J called. A share of clones is missing; checked studies link under half to unresolved V genes, and the rest is unexplained. This sample lists 55,000 to 70,000 clones; 80% to 90% were detected once. Together, the top ten hold 0.85% to 0.95% of the sample. Patients with a history of autoimmune disease or receiving systemic immunosuppression were excluded from the trial. Peripheral blood for TCR sequencing was collected from all dose cohorts at baseline, on cycle 4 day 1, and on cycle 7 day 1. The samples were drawn from a first-in-human, open-label, multicenter phase I dose-escalation trial of ivuxolimab. Adults with locally advanced or metastatic melanoma, renal cell, hepatocellular, or head and neck squamous cell carcinoma were enrolled in the trial. Before TCR sequencing, CD4+ T cells and CD8+ T cells from peripheral blood were sorted into separate populations.

The source is an adult with an advanced solid tumor such as melanoma, head and neck, liver or kidney cancer. The rearrangement joined TRBV7-3 to TRBJ2-1, with the D gene not clear enough to name. Here the sequenced sample was CD4+ or CD8+ T cells sorted from blood, taken in a trial of the OX40 agonist ivuxolimab. The nucleotides are TGTGCCAGCAGCTTAACTAGGATCCGAAATGAGCAGTTCTTC. Its coded protein is CASSLTRIRNEQFF.